This T cell receptor beta chain came from a study of technical replicates of blood from several donors. Germline CDR1 SGHTA, CDR2 FQGNSA. This CDR3 is built from 16 residues. The trim removed 1 base at V and 8 bases at J, leaving 13 bases unmatched. Using immunoSEQ multiplex PCR, the repertoire was profiled, and TCRdb retains in-frame clones only, with some absent. The data contain about 97,000 clones, approximately 96% of them seen just once; the ten biggest clones take up less than 0.45%. The clonotype originates from a human donor in good health. The sequenced sample was T cells isolated from PBMCs. The V gene is TRBV7-2, the J gene TRBJ1-2; 7 nucleotides match TRBD1. CDR3 amino acids: CASSLVTTTGRKGYTF. In DNA form, the CDR3 reads TGTGCCAGCAGCTTAGTAACGACGACAGGGAGGAAGGGCTACACCTTC.